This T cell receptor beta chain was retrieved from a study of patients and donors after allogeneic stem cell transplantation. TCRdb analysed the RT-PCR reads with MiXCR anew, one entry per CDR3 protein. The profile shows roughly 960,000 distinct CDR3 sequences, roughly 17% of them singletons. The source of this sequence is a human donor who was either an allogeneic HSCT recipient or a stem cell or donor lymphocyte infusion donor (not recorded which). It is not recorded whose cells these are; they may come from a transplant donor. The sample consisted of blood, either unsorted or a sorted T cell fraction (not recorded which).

CDR3 residues: CSVTRGTNYGYTF. For the CDR3, the DNA is TGCAGCGTAACCAGGGGGACTAACTATGGCTACACCTTC. The chain links TRBV29-1 to TRBJ1-2; 7 nucleotides match TRBD1. CDR1 SQVTM and CDR2 ANQGSEA come from the germline V gene. The CDR3 has 13 residues. The V segment lost 6 bases and the J segment 0 bases; nucleotides outside the gene matches: 4.